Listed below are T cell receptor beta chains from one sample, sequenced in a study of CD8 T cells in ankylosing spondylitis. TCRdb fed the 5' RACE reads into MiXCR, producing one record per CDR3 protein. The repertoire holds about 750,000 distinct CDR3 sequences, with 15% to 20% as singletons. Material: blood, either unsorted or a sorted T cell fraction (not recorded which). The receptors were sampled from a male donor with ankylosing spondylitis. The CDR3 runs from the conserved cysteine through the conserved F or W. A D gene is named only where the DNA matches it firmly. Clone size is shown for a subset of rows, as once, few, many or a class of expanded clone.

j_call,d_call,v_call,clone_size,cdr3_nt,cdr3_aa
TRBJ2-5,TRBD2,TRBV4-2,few,TGTGCCAGCAGCCGCTCTGGACTAGCGGGATTAAGGGACCAAGAGACCCAGTACTTC,CASSRSGLAGLRDQETQYF
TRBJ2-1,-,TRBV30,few,TGTGCCTGGAGTGTTGGGACTCTGAGAGGCAATGAGCAGTTCTTC,CAWSVGTLRGNEQFF
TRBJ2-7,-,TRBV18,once,TGTGCCAGCTCACCCGGTGGGGCCACAAGCTCCTACGAGCAGTACTTC,CASSPGGATSSYEQYF
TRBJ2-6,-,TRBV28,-,TGTGCCAGCAGAGCCTCGGGACACAAAACCTTCTCTGGGGCCAACGTCCTGACTTTC,CASRASGHKTFSGANVLTF
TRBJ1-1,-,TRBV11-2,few,TGTGCCAGCAGCTTAGTGGCGGTCGTGGGTGGTGAAGCTTTCTTT,CASSLVAVVGGEAFF
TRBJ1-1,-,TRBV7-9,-,TGTGCCAGCAGCCAATCGGGACATTTCGGTGAAGCTTTCTTT,CASSQSGHFGEAFF
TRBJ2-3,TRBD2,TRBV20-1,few,TGCAGTGCTAGAGATCTAGCGGGGGGAACTCCATTAGCGCAGTATTTT,CSARDLAGGTPLAQYF
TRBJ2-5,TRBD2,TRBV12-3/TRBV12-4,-,TGTGCCAGCAGCTCCGGGACTAGCGGGGGGGCTGGTCCAGAGACCCAGTACTTC,CASSSGTSGGAGPETQYF
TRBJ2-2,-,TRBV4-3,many,TGCGCCAGCAGCCAAGATCGGGAGGGGGCAGCCGGGGAGCTGTTTTTT,CASSQDREGAAGELFF
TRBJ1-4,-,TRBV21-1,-,TGTGCCAGCAGCGACGACATTGCAACTAATGAAAAACTGTTTTTT,CASSDDIATNEKLFF
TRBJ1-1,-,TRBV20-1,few,TGCAGTGCTTGGGGGGCAACTGAAGCTTTCTTT,CSAWGATEAFF
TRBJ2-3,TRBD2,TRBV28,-,TGTGCCAGCACGGGGGGGGGCCTAACAGATACGCAGTATTTT,CASTGGGLTDTQYF
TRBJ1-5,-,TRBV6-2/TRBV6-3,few,TGTGCCAGCAGTTACAACAGGGTGCAGCCCCAGCATTTT,CASSYNRVQPQHF
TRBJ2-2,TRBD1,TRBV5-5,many,TGTGCCAGCAGCCCCTTAGGACAGGTTAGCACCGGGGAGCTGTTTTTT,CASSPLGQVSTGELFF
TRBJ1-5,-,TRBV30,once,TGTGCCTGGAGTGCGGGGGGCCGGGGTCAGCCCCAGCATTTT,CAWSAGGRGQPQHF
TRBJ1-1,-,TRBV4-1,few,TGCGCCAGCAGCCCAGCGTGGGGGGCTACTGAAGCTTTCTTT,CASSPAWGATEAFF
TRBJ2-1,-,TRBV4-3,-,TGCGCCAGCAGCGGACGGGAGTTTGGTGAGCAGTTCTTC,CASSGREFGEQFF
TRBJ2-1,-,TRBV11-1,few,TGTGCCAGCAGCTTTTCCTCGAATGAGCAGTTCTTC,CASSFSSNEQFF
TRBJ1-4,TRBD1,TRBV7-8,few,TGTGCCAGCAGCGCTCGGGACAGACATAATGAAAAACTGTTTTTT,CASSARDRHNEKLFF
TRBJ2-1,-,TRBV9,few,TGTGCCAGCAGCGAAGGGAGCTCCTACAATGAGCAGTTCTTC,CASSEGSSYNEQFF
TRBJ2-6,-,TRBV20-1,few,TGCAGTGCTAGGAAGGGAGTCTCCTCTGGGGCCAACGTCCTGACTTTC,CSARKGVSSGANVLTF
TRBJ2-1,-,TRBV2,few,TGTGCCAGCAGGGACGGAACGACGGGAGAGCAGTTCTTC,CASRDGTTGEQFF
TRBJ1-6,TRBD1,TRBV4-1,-,TGCGCCAGCAGCCTCATCCGGGACAGCGCCCGCCCCCTCCACTTT,CASSLIRDSARPLHF
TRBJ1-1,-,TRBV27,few,TGTGCCAGCAGTTTATCCCCTGCGGGAAGGTACACTGAAGCTTTCTTT,CASSLSPAGRYTEAFF
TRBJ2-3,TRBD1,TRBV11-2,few,TGTGCCAGCAGCTTAGCTCTCCAGGGGGGCACAGATACGCAGTATTTT,CASSLALQGGTDTQYF
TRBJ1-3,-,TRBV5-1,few,TGCGCCAGCAGATTACCCGGGGACTCTGGAAACACCATATATTTT,CASRLPGDSGNTIYF
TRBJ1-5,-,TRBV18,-,TGTGCCAGCTCACCACAGCAGGGCAATCAGCCCCAGCATTTT,CASSPQQGNQPQHF
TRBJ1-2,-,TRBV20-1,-,TGCAGTGCTAGCCCAGCTATGGGCTACACCTTC,CSASPAMGYTF
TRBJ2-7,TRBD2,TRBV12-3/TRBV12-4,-,TGTGCCAGCAGGCCTACTAGCGGTAACTCCTACGAGCAGTACTTC,CASRPTSGNSYEQYF
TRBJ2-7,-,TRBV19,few,TGTGCCAGTAGTGGCCTTTCTAACCCCTACGAGCAGTACTTC,CASSGLSNPYEQYF
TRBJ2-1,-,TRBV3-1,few,TGTGCCAGCAGCCCCCTGTCCGGCGACTACAATGAGCAGTTCTTC,CASSPLSGDYNEQFF
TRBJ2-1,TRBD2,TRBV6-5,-,TGTGCCAGCAGTTCGGCCAGCGGGGGGTCGAGCTCCTACAATGAGCAGTTCTTC,CASSSASGGSSSYNEQFF
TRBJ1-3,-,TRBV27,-,TGTGCCAGCAGGCCGGACGGCGGAAACACCATATATTTT,CASRPDGGNTIYF